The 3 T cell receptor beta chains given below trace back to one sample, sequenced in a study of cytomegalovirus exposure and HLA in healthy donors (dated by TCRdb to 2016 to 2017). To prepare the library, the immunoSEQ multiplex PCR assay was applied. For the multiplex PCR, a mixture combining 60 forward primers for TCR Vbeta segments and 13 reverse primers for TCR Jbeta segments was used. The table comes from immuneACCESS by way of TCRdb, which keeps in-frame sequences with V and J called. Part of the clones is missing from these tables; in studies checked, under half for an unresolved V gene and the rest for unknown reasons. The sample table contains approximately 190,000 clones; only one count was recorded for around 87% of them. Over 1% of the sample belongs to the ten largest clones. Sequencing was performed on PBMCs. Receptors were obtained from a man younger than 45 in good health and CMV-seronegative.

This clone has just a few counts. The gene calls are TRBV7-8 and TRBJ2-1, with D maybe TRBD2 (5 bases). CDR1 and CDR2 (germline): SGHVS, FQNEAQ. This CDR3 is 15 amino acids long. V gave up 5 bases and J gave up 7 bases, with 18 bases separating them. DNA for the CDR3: TGTGCCAGCAGCGAGGAGGTGATGGGATATAATGAGCAGTTCTTC. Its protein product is CASSEEVMGYNEQFF.

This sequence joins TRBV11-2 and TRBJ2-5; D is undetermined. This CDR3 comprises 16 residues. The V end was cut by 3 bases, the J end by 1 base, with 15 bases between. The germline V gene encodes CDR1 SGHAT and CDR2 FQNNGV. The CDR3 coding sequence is TGTGCCAGCAGCTTTAACCCCTGGCCGGGCCAAGAGACCCAGTACTTC. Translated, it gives CASSFNPWPGQETQYF.

In DNA, the CDR3 is TGTGCCAGCAGTGATTTACAGGGCTGGGGCTACACCTTC. Translated, it gives CASSDLQGWGYTF. The chain links TRBV6-1 to TRBJ1-2; D perhaps matches TRBD1 (6 bases). V was cut by 3 bases and J by 8 bases, with 13 bases left in between. Per germline, CDR1 MNHNS and CDR2 SASEGT. The CDR3 has 13 amino acids.